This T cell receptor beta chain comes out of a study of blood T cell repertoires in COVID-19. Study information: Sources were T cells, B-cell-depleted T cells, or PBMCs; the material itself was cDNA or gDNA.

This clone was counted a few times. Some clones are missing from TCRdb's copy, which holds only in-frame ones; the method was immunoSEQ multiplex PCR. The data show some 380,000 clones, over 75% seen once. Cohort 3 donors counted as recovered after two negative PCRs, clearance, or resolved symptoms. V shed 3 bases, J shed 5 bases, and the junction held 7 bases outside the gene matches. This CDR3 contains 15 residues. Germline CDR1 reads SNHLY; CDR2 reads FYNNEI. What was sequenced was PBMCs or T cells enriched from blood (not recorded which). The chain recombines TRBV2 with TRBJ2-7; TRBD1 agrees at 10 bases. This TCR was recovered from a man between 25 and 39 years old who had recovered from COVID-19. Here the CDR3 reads CASSDGQGGHHEQYF. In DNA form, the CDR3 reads TGTGCCAGCAGTGACGGACAGGGGGGTCACCACGAGCAGTACTTC.